Included here is one T cell receptor (beta chain) sequence, with context. CDR3 length: 15 amino acids. V dropped 0 bases and J dropped 6 bases, with 12 bases sitting between them. Germline CDR1 and CDR2: SGHRS and YFSETQ. The sample comes from a study of T cell responses to AZD1222 COVID-19 vaccine. Only in-frame clones appear in the TCRdb table, and some are missing; sequencing was by immunoSEQ multiplex PCR. The sample carries roughly 130,000 clones, more than 85% recorded once. Specimen: peripheral blood, collected on day 0 of AZD1222 vaccination. This TCR was recovered from an adult in good health. The V and J genes are TRBV5-1 and TRBJ1-4, with a possible D match to TRBD1 (5 bases). CDR3 bases: TGCGCCAGCAGCTTGGAGCCAGGGTCCGATGAAAAACTGTTTTTT. Residues: CASSLEPGSDEKLFF.